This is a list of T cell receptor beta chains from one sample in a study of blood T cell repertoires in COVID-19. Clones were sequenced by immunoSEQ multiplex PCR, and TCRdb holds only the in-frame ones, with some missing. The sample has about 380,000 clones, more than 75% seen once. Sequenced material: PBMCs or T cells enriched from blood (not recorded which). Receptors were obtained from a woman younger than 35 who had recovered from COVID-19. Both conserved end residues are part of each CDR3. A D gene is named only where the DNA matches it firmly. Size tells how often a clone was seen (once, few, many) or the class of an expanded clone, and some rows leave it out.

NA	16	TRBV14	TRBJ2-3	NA	TGTGCCAGCAGCCACACCGGACTTACAATCACAGATACGCAGTATTTT	CASSHTGLTITDTQYF
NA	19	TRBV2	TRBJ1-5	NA	TGTGCCAGCAGACGAACTCCTGGGCAGGCCCGATATAGCAATCAGCCCCAGCATTTT	CASRRTPGQARYSNQPQHF
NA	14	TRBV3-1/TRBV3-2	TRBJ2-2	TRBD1	TGTGCCAGCAGCCGGGACAGGGGGATCGGGGAGCTGTTTTTT	CASSRDRGIGELFF
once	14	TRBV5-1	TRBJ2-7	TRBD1	TGCGCCAGCAGCAAGGGACAGGGGTTCTACGAGCAGTACTTC	CASSKGQGFYEQYF
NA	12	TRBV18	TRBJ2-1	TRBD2	TGTGCCAGCTCACTACTAGCGAATGAGCAGTTCTTC	CASSLLANEQFF
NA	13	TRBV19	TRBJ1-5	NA	TGTGCCAGTAGTATGGGCTTCAATCAGCCCCAGCATTTT	CASSMGFNQPQHF
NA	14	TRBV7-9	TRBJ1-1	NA	TGTGCCAGCAGCTTATCCGGTTCGAACACTGAAGCTTTCTTT	CASSLSGSNTEAFF
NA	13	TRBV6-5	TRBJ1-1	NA	TGTGCCAGCAGTTACCAGGTAACCACTGAAGCTTTCTTT	CASSYQVTTEAFF
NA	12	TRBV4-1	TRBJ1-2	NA	TGCGCCAGCAGCCAAGGGGCCTATGGCTACACCTTC	CASSQGAYGYTF
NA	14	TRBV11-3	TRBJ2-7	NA	TGTGCCAGCAGCTTAGGACCGGAGACCTACGAGCAGTACTTC	CASSLGPETYEQYF
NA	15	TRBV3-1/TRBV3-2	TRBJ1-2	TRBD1	TGTGCCAGCAGCCAAGTATCAGGGGGCGATTATGGCTACACCTTC	CASSQVSGGDYGYTF
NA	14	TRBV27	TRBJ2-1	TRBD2	TGTGCCAGTACCGGGACTAGCGGGTTCTATGAGCAGTTCTTC	CASTGTSGFYEQFF
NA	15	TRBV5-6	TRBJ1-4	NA	TGTGCCAGCAGCTTGGGGCGCAGGGAATATGAAAAACTGTTTTTT	CASSLGRREYEKLFF
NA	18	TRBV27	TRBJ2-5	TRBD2	TGTGCCAGCAGACCAAGACTAGCGGGGGGGCTAAATATGGAGACCCAGTACTTC	CASRPRLAGGLNMETQYF
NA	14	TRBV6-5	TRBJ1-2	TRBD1	TGTGCCAGCAGGCCCGTAGGGGGCGACTATGGCTACACCTTC	CASRPVGGDYGYTF
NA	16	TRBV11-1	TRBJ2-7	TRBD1	TGTGCCAGCAGCCGGACCGGGACAGCTAGCTCCTACGAGCAGTACTTC	CASSRTGTASSYEQYF
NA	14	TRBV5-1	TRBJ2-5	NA	TGCGCCAGCAGCTTGCCAGGGGAGGGCGAGACCCAGTACTTC	CASSLPGEGETQYF
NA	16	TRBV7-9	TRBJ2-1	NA	TGTGCCAGCAGCGGACAGTGGGCAGGGGACTACAATGAGCAGTTCTTC	CASSGQWAGDYNEQFF
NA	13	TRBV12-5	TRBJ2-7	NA	TGTGCTAGTGGTTTGGGTATCGCCTACGAGCAGTACTTC	CASGLGIAYEQYF
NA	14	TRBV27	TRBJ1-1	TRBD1	TGTGCCAGCAGTCCGACAGGGGATAACACTGAAGCTTTCTTT	CASSPTGDNTEAFF
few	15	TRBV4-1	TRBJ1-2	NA	TGCGCCAGCAGCCAGGGTTTGGAGGGTGGCTATGGCTACACCTTC	CASSQGLEGGYGYTF
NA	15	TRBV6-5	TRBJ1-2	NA	TGTGCCAGCAGTTCCGGGGACACCCTGGTCTATGGCTACACCTTC	CASSSGDTLVYGYTF
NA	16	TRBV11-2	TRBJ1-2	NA	TGTGCCAGCTCCGAGGCGTCCGCCGGAGGCCTCTATGGCTACACCTTC	CASSEASAGGLYGYTF
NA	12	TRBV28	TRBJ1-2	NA	TGTGCCAGCAGCCCCCCCGCGGGAGGCTACACCTTC	CASSPPAGGYTF
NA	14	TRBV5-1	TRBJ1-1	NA	TGCGCCAGCAGCTCCACGGGGGTCAACACTGAAGCTTTCTTT	CASSSTGVNTEAFF